A single sample is the source of the 24 T cell receptor beta chains below, sequenced in a study of Graves' ophthalmopathy and Graves' hyperthyroidism (dated by TCRdb to between 2017 and 2018). TCRdb lists the instrument as Illumina HiSeq 2000. For repertoire sequencing, TCR beta CDR3 regions were amplified from RNA transcripts. The first round of RT-PCR was done with HTBI primers and the Qiagen OneStep RT-PCR kit, and was followed by a second round of multiplex PCR, then size selection and purification. The public reads were reprocessed in TCRdb via fastp at Q25 and MiXCR, keeping in-frame beta chains. Duplicate CDR3 protein sequences are folded into a single record with the most common DNA and genes. The sample table lists 740,000 or so distinct CDR3 sequences, approximately 40% of them with a count of one. Approximately 43% of the sample is held by the ten biggest clonotypes. Sequences were obtained from peripheral blood. These receptor sequences come from an adult man with Graves' ophthalmopathy.

The chain couples TRBV14 to TRBJ1-6, with D uncertain. The ends were cut back, 1 base at V and 10 bases at J, with 14 bases in the middle. Germline V CDR1 and CDR2: SGHDN, FVKESK. This CDR3 is 15 amino acids long. CDR3 nucleotides: TGTGCCAGCAGCCAAGGTGCAGGCCTGAGCTCACCCCTCCACTTT. This codes for CASSQGAGLSSPLHF.

Ten or more counts support this clonotype. The chain has TRBV12-3 or TRBV12-4 and TRBJ2-7, with D possibly being TRBD2 (6 bases). The V gene lost 3 bases and the J gene lost 3 bases, with 12 bases spanning the gap. The CDR3 length is 14 residues. The CDR3 reads CASSFASADYEQYF. As DNA, the CDR3 is TGTGCCAGCAGTTTTGCTAGCGCGGACTACGAGCAGTACTTC.

This clonotype was seen many times. The chain combines TRBV9 with TRBJ2-7; TRBD2 matches 9 bases. Germline loops: CDR1 SGDLS, CDR2 YYNGEE. Trimming at V came to 3 bases and at J to 7 bases, leaving 11 bases not matched to a gene. This CDR3 comprises 15 residues. In nucleotides, the CDR3 is TGTGCCAGCAGCGACAATAGCGGGAGAGCTGAGGAGCAGTACTTC. Its protein is CASSDNSGRAEEQYF.

The chain couples TRBV10-3 to TRBJ1-2; TRBD1 is a possible D gene (5 bases). The V and J ends lost 10 bases and 4 bases respectively, with 19 bases between them. CDR3 length: 14 amino acids. Germline V gene lookup returns CDR1 ENHRY and CDR2 SYGVKD. The CDR3 DNA reads TGTGCCAGCATGGACACTTTGGGCAGCTATGGCTACACCTTC. Translating it yields CASMDTLGSYGYTF.

The gene calls are TRBV2 and TRBJ2-6; D unresolved. This CDR3 spans 15 amino acids. Trimming stripped 5 bases from V and 0 bases from J, with 8 bases between. Germline CDR1 SNHLY, CDR2 FYNNEI. CDR3 nucleotide sequence: TGTGCCAGCAGTCGTGCAAGCTCTGGGGCCAACGTCCTGACTTTC. Translation: CASSRASSGANVLTF.

This clonotype was counted a few times. J is TRBJ2-7 and V is TRBV7-2; 8 nucleotides agree with TRBD2. Per the germline V gene, CDR1 is SGHTA and CDR2 is FQGNSA. V shed 0 bases, J shed 2 bases, and the junction held 3 bases outside the gene matches. CDR3 length equals 15 residues. CDR3 bases: TGTGCCAGCAGCTTAGCGCGGGGGGTTACCTACGAGCAGTACTTC. It translates to CASSLARGVTYEQYF. The full variable domain, with the rest looked up from reference TRBV7-2 and TRBJ2-7, is GAGVSQSPSNKVTEKGKDVELRCDPISGHTALYWYRQSLGQGLEFLIYFQGNSAPDKSGLPSDRFSAERTGGSVSTLTIQRTQQEDSAVYLCASSLARGVTYEQYFGPGTRLTVT.

The rearrangement uses TRBV6-1 and TRBJ2-5; 7 bases align to TRBD2. Germline CDR1 is MNHNS and CDR2 is SASEGT. V trimming: 7 bases; J trimming: 5 bases; junction bases outside the gene matches: 13. The CDR3 is 15 amino acids. CDR3 in DNA: TGTGCCAGCACCCTGACTAGCCGGTCTTTGGAGACCCAGTACTTC. This codes for CASTLTSRSLETQYF.

This clonotype appeared once. The gene calls are TRBV10-3 and TRBJ2-7; the match to TRBD2 covers 9 bases. CDR1 ENHRY and CDR2 SYGVKD come from the germline V gene. The junction had 7 bases not matched to a gene; V was cut back by 3 bases and J by 4 bases. The CDR3 has 15 amino acids. The DNA of the CDR3 is TGTGCCATCAGTGACCGACTAGCGGTGATTTACGAGCAGTACTTC. This translates into CAISDRLAVIYEQYF.

Worth noting for this clonotype: This could be a read error, since a much larger clone is one nucleotide away. The rearrangement uses TRBV7-2 and TRBJ1-5, with D possibly matching TRBD1 (5 bases). Germline V gene lookup returns CDR1 SGHTA and CDR2 FQGNSA. The CDR3 is 14 amino acids. CDR3 nucleotides: TGTGTCAGCAGCTTAGGACAACACAATCAGCCCCAGCATTTT. Its translation: CVSSLGQHNQPQHF.

This sequence joins TRBV20-1 and TRBJ1-5; D may be TRBD1 (6 bases). V dropped 5 bases and J dropped 6 bases, with 14 bases sitting between them. The CDR3 is 13 amino acids. The germline CDR1 and CDR2 sequences are DFQATT and SNEGSKA (reference sequence). The CDR3 protein is CSAPEGGAQPQHF. In DNA form, the CDR3 reads TGCAGTGCTCCAGAAGGGGGGGCTCAGCCCCAGCATTTT.

This clonotype was recorded many times. V usage is TRBV24-1 and J usage is TRBJ1-5; the D gene is possibly TRBD1 (5 bases). CDR1 and CDR2 from the germline V gene are KGHDR and SFDVKD. Trimming took 11 bases from V and 7 from J, leaving 20 bases between them. The CDR3 runs to 14 residues. CDR3 DNA: TGTGCCAGCCGATTGACGGGACTGAACCAGCCCCAGCATTTT. Its protein is CASRLTGLNQPQHF.

The J gene is TRBJ2-3, the V gene TRBV19; 9 bases align to TRBD2. V lost 6 bases and J lost 3; bases outside the gene matches: 10. The CDR3 loop spans 16 amino acids. Germline CDR1 and CDR2: LNHDA and SQIVND (reference sequence). The CDR3 sequence is CASRLAAGGQTDTQYF. Here the CDR3 DNA reads TGTGCCAGTAGGCTGGCCGCGGGAGGGCAGACAGATACGCAGTATTTT.

The chain links TRBV2 to TRBJ2-7; D could derive from TRBD1 or TRBD2 (5 bases each). The CDR3 totals 14 residues. Germline assignment: CDR1 SNHLY and CDR2 FYNNEI. With 6 bases removed from V and 2 bases from J, the gap between germline ends came to 14 bases. The CDR3 sequence: CASRGWDGTYEQYF. CDR3 nucleotide sequence: TGTGCCAGCAGGGGATGGGACGGGACCTACGAGCAGTACTTC.

CDR3 in DNA: TGTGCCAGCACGAGGGCTAGCGTGTACAATGAGCAGTACTTC. This encodes CASTRASVYNEQYF. The gene calls are TRBV2 and TRBJ2-5; D may be TRBD2 (6 bases). Germline V gene lookup returns CDR1 SNHLY and CDR2 FYNNEI. V lost 7 bases and J 11 bases, leaving 23 bases between the germline ends. This CDR3 is 14 amino acids long.

V usage is TRBV7-8 and J usage is TRBJ1-5; TRBD1 matches at 7 bases. Germline lookup yields CDR1 SGHVS and CDR2 FQNEAQ. This CDR3 has 15 residues. V shed 4 bases, J shed 7 bases, and the junction held 10 bases outside the gene matches. CDR3 bases: TGTGCCAGCAGCTCACAGACAGGGATTCAACAGCCCCAGCATTTT. This sequence encodes CASSSQTGIQQPQHF. The whole variable domain, filled in from reference TRBV7-8 and TRBJ1-5, reads GAGVSQSPRYKVAKRGQDVALRCDPISGHVSLFWYQQALGQGPEFLTYFQNEAQLDKSGLPSDRFFAERPEGSVSTLKIQRTQQEDSAVYLCASSSQTGIQQPQHFGDGTRLSIL.

This clonotype was seen ten or more times. The chain uses TRBV7-3 and TRBJ1-6, with 7 bases matching TRBD1. Per the germline V gene, CDR1 is SGHTA and CDR2 is FQGTGA. Trimming took 3 bases from V and 9 from J; bases not matched to a gene: 5. The CDR3 is 14 residues long. CDR3 in amino acids: CASSFGQESSPLHF. Written as DNA, the CDR3 is TGTGCCAGCAGCTTCGGACAGGAGAGTTCACCCCTCCACTTT.

V is TRBV20-1 and J is TRBJ2-5, with D perhaps matching TRBD1 (6 bases). Looked up from germline, CDR1 is DFQATT and CDR2 is SNEGSKA (reference sequence). V was shortened by 1 base and J by 3 bases, with 12 bases between the two germline ends. This CDR3 comprises 14 residues. The CDR3: CSARVAGAEETQYF. The CDR3 nucleotides read TGCAGTGCTAGAGTTGCAGGGGCGGAAGAGACCCAGTACTTC.

Turning to this clonotype: A much larger clone lies a single base off, so this may be a read error. The chain combines TRBV10-3 with TRBJ2-7, with 9 bases identical to TRBD1. The CDR3 has 14 amino acids. Unmatched junction bases numbered 9, after V lost 6 bases and J lost 6 bases. Germline CDR1 reads ENHRY; CDR2 reads SYGVKD. The CDR3 region is CAISDGTGLGEQYF. DNA for the CDR3: TGTGCCATCAGCGACGGGACAGGGCTCGGCGAGCAGTACTTC.

The chain employs TRBV7-9 and TRBJ2-7; D remains ambiguous. Germline V gene data show CDR1 as SEHNR and CDR2 as FQNEAQ (reference sequence). This CDR3 is 13 amino acids long. V was pared by 5 bases and J by 3 bases, with 11 bases between. CDR3 in amino acids: CASSLSVDYEQYF. CDR3 in DNA: TGTGCCAGCAGCCTGAGCGTCGACTACGAGCAGTACTTC.

The chain links TRBV15 to TRBJ2-7; D unresolved. Looked up from germline, CDR1 is LNHNV and CDR2 is YYDKDF (reference sequence). Trimming left V 0 bases short and J 0 bases short, with 12 bases between. This CDR3 region has 16 residues. The CDR3 nucleotides are TGTGCCACCAGCAGAGAACCTCAGGAACGCTCCTACGAGCAGTACTTC. This gives the protein CATSREPQERSYEQYF.

The chain couples TRBV20-1 to TRBJ2-7; the match to TRBD2 covers 8 bases. The CDR3 covers 14 residues. Germline trimming cut 4 bases from V and 2 bases from J; bases unmatched to any gene: 7. Looked up from germline, CDR1 is DFQATT and CDR2 is SNEGSKA (reference sequence). The CDR3 region is CSATDSGKAYEQYF. The CDR3 coding sequence is TGCAGTGCTACTGATAGCGGGAAAGCCTACGAGCAGTACTTC.

The chain couples TRBV20-1 to TRBJ2-2, with a possible D match to TRBD1 (6 bases). The germline gives CDR1 DFQATT, CDR2 SNEGSKA (reference sequence). V lost 0 bases, J lost 7 bases, and 18 bases lay in between. CDR3 length equals 16 residues. CDR3 coding DNA: TGCAGTGCTAGAGATGTTATGGCAGGGGTTGACGGGGAGCTGTTTTTT. This gives the protein CSARDVMAGVDGELFF.

Points on this clonotype: At one boundary the junction diverges from the germline segment, which might be a read error. V gene TRBV2 combines with J gene TRBJ1-1; D gene unclear. The CDR3 runs 13 residues. Germline values: CDR1 SNHLY, CDR2 FYNNEI. CDR3 sequence (DNA): TGTGCCAGCAGTTTAACAGAAAACACTGAAGCTTCCTTT. The encoded protein is CASSLTENTEASF.

This clonotype appeared once. The junction does not match germline at one end; this may be a read error. This rearrangement joins TRBV24-1 to TRBJ2-5; D is perhaps TRBD1 (8 bases). The V gene's germline CDR1 is KGHDR and CDR2 SFDVKD. The CDR3 is 16 residues long. This chain's CDR3 is CASSESGQGGRETQYF. The DNA for the CDR3 is TGCGCCAGCAGTGAGTCAGGACAGGGAGGGCGAGAGACCCAGTACTTC.